The clone carrying this T cell receptor (beta chain) was found a few times. Antigen unknown. It was with a sample-barcoded 5' primer and a J-beta primer mix that a second PCR of about 7 to 12 cycles was run. Each cDNA molecule was tagged by a template-switch adaptor with 12 random nucleotides. A single record per CDR3 protein comes from TCRdb applying MiXCR to the 5' RACE reads. This table holds about 730,000 distinct CDR3 sequences, about 40% found once. This entry comes from a study of blood T cells in healthy people across ages. About the research overall: Template switching retrieved approximately one barcoded beta molecule for each two T cells. The study, taken as a whole, reports: Strong correlation was found linking TCR beta diversity to naive T cell percentage. The unknown donor CMV status may have confounded expanded clonotype changes.

The clonotype originates from a woman in her fifties or sixties in good health. Source material: blood.

Here the CDR3 reads CASSALSYEQYF. The CDR3 DNA is TGTGCCAGCAGCGCCCTGTCCTACGAGCAGTACTTC. The chain uses TRBV7-9 and TRBJ2-7; D ambiguous. Germline V gives CDR1 SEHNR, CDR2 FQNEAQ (reference sequence). V was shortened by 5 bases and J by 1 base, with 6 bases between the two germline ends. CDR3 length equals 12 residues.